Reported below is one T cell receptor (beta chain). What it binds is not known. The CDR3 spans 14 residues. The germline V gene encodes CDR1 SEHNR and CDR2 FQNEAQ (reference sequence). The V gene end was trimmed by 5 bases and the J gene end by 14 bases; junction bases not matched to a gene: 17. The data belong to a study of T cell clonotyping in hematopoietic cell transplantation. Overall study findings and caveats: Graft donor and pretransplant recipient Inverse Simpson Index values predicted broader posttransplant TCR diversity. Pathologically expanded recipient clonotypes increased progressively from day 30 to day 180 as diversity fell.

Profiling relied on immunoSEQ multiplex PCR, and the TCRdb table lists in-frame clones only, not all of them. The top ten hold roughly 1.8% of the sample, which has about 36,000 clones, approximately 89% seen once. The V and J genes are TRBV7-9 and TRBJ1-2; 7 bases are a match to TRBD1. The sample was peripheral blood mononuclear cells. The source is a woman in her thirties or forties in good health. Some clones in this sample may be carry-over from other donors' samples. The CDR3, as DNA: TGTGCCAGCAGCAAATCGCCGGGACAGCCTTTAAGGACCTTC. Its translation: CASSKSPGQPLRTF.